These 16 T cell receptor beta chains share one sample of origin, sequenced in a study of blood T cell repertoires in COVID-19. The data were produced by immunoSEQ multiplex PCR, yet TCRdb's version contains in-frame clones alone and is incomplete. The sample lists about 150,000 clones; about 80% were seen once. Sequenced input: peripheral blood. These receptors were obtained from a human donor in a cohort sampled during active COVID-19.

J is TRBJ2-7 and V is TRBV28, with 7 bases matching TRBD1. V lost 5 bases, J lost 5 bases, and 12 bases stayed unmatched. Germline V gene data show CDR1 as MDHEN and CDR2 as SYDVKM. The CDR3 sequence is 15 residues long. CDR3 in DNA: TGTGCCAGCAGTATTCAACGACAGGGTATCCACGAGCAGTACTTC. Translation: CASSIQRQGIHEQYF.

For this clone: A junction boundary mismatches the germline segment, possibly from a read error. J is TRBJ1-4 and V is TRBV5-6, with TRBD1 matching over 9 bases. Germline V gene sequence: CDR1 SGHDT, CDR2 YYEEEE. This CDR3 has 15 amino acids. DNA for the CDR3: TGTGCCAGCAGATTGGGGGGACAGGGAACCGAAAAACTGTTTTTT. This translates into CASRLGGQGTEKLFF.

J is TRBJ2-7 and V is TRBV11-2; 8 bases align to TRBD1. Germline loops: CDR1 SGHAT, CDR2 FQNNGV. Losses at the gene ends were 1 base for V and 2 bases for J; bases not matched to a gene: 4. The CDR3 extends over 15 amino acids. The CDR3 reads CASSLVGTGAYEQYF. As DNA, the CDR3 is TGTGCCAGCAGCTTAGTGGGGACAGGTGCCTACGAGCAGTACTTC.

The chain combines TRBV5-5 with TRBJ1-1; unclear D gene. The CDR3 has 14 amino acids. Germline CDR1 SGHKS, CDR2 YYEKEE (reference sequence). V lost 1 base to trimming and J lost 0 bases, with 7 bases between them. CDR3 coding DNA: TGTGCCAGCAGCTTGTCCAGAATGAACACTGAAGCTTTCTTT. This sequence encodes CASSLSRMNTEAFF. The whole variable domain, filled in from reference TRBV5-5 and TRBJ1-1, reads DAGVTQSPTHLIKTRGQQVTLRCSPISGHKSVSWYQQVLGQGPQFIFQYYEKEERGRGNFPDRFSARQFPNYSSELNVNALLLGDSALYLCASSLSRMNTEAFFGQGTRLTVV.

V gene TRBV4-3 combines with J gene TRBJ2-3; a weak D match, TRBD1 (5 bases). Per germline, CDR1 LGHNA and CDR2 YSLEER. V was trimmed by 0 bases and J by 4 bases, leaving 14 bases between them. CDR3 length equals 16 residues. Written as DNA, the CDR3 is TGCGCCAGCAGCCAAGAGCTCCAGGCCAGGGCAGATACGCAGTATTTT. It encodes CASSQELQARADTQYF.

The V and J genes are TRBV7-2 and TRBJ2-1, with 7 positions matching TRBD1. The CDR3 has 14 residues. Trimming took 4 bases from V and 4 from J; bases not matched to a gene: 4. Germline V gene sequence: CDR1 SGHTA, CDR2 FQGNSA. CDR3 residues: CASSSGTDYNEQFF. The CDR3 DNA is TGTGCCAGCAGCTCCGGGACAGATTACAATGAGCAGTTCTTC. The variable domain in full, with the rest retrieved from reference TRBV7-2 and TRBJ2-1, is GAGVSQSPSNKVTEKGKDVELRCDPISGHTALYWYRQSLGQGLEFLIYFQGNSAPDKSGLPSDRFSAERTGGSVSTLTIQRTQQEDSAVYLCASSSGTDYNEQFFGPGTRLTVL.

CDR3 region: CASSLPRTGGGNTIYF. CDR3 nucleotides: TGTGCCAGCAGCCTCCCCCGGACAGGGGGCGGAAACACCATATATTTT. The chain employs TRBV3-1 (or the pseudogene TRBV3-2) and TRBJ1-3; TRBD1 aligns across 11 bases. The CDR3 is 16 residues long. V shed 4 bases and J 4 bases; nucleotides not matched to a gene: 6. Germline loops: CDR1 LGHDT, CDR2 YNNKEL (reference sequence).

The sample holds a few counts of this clone. The chain combines TRBV4-1 with TRBJ1-6, with D tentatively TRBD1 (6 bases). The CDR3 is made up of 16 amino acids. CDR1 and CDR2 (germline): MGHRA, YSYEKL. Deletions cut 4 bases from V and 6 bases from J, with 16 bases between. CDR3 coding DNA: TGCGCCAGCAGCCTTTTACTAGGGACACTTAATTCACCCCTCCACTTT. Its protein product is CASSLLLGTLNSPLHF.

The chain has TRBV9 and TRBJ2-5, with 13 bases fitting TRBD2. Germline assignment: CDR1 SGDLS and CDR2 YYNGEE. V shed 3 bases, J shed 3 bases, and the junction held 2 bases outside the gene matches. The CDR3 has 15 residues. The CDR3 DNA is TGTGCCAGCAGCGGACTAGCGGGGGGTAAAGAGACCCAGTACTTC. Protein: CASSGLAGGKETQYF.

The rearrangement links TRBV9 to TRBJ1-1; 9 nucleotides align to TRBD1. Looked up from germline, CDR1 is SGDLS and CDR2 is YYNGEE. V lost 3 bases and J lost 4; bases outside the gene matches: 4. CDR3 length: 14 amino acids. The CDR3: CASSAMTGGTEAFF. The CDR3 DNA follows: TGTGCCAGCAGCGCAATGACAGGGGGCACTGAAGCTTTCTTT.

This chain connects TRBV7-2 to TRBJ1-2, with D possibly TRBD1 on 5 matching bases. CDR1 SGHTA and CDR2 FQGNSA come from the germline V gene. The CDR3 runs to 14 residues. V lost 3 bases to trimming and J lost 4 bases, with 12 bases between them. CDR3 region: CASSLGQSLYGYTF. For the CDR3, the DNA is TGTGCCAGCAGCTTGGGGCAGAGCCTCTATGGCTACACCTTC.

This sequence joins TRBV5-8 and TRBJ2-7; 8 nucleotides agree with TRBD1. CDR1 is SGHTS and CDR2 is YDEGEE in the germline V gene. The CDR3 runs to 15 residues. V shed 4 bases, J shed 2 bases, and the junction held 8 bases outside the gene matches. In nucleotides, the CDR3 is TGTGCCAGCAGCGGACGGGACAGGTCAGCCTACGAGCAGTACGTC. This sequence encodes CASSGRDRSAYEQYV.

The CDR3 coding sequence is TGTGCCAGCAGTCCTACTAGCGGGAGACCAGATACGCAGTATTTT. It specifies CASSPTSGRPDTQYF. The J gene is TRBJ2-3, the V gene TRBV9; the match to TRBD2 covers 11 bases. The V gene's germline CDR1 is SGDLS and CDR2 YYNGEE. J gave up 4 bases and V 5 bases, and 6 bases lay outside the gene matches. The CDR3 consists of 15 residues.

The gene calls are TRBV5-5 and TRBJ2-2; TRBD2 matches at 10 bases. The CDR3 consists of 15 residues. Germline CDR1 and CDR2: SGHKS and YYEKEE (reference sequence). J gave up 6 bases and V 3 bases, and 5 bases lay outside the gene matches. As DNA, the CDR3 is TGTGCCAGCAGCTCTAGCGGGAGTAAAGCCGGGGAGCTGTTTTTT. Translated, it gives CASSSSGSKAGELFF.

A single count supports this clone. The chain links TRBV5-4 to TRBJ2-4; 9 bases align to TRBD2. CDR1 SGHNT and CDR2 YYREEE come from the germline V gene (reference sequence). The trim removed 3 bases at V and 9 bases at J, leaving 7 bases unmatched. The CDR3 covers 14 residues. CDR3: CASSSGLANSIQYF. The CDR3 DNA reads TGTGCCAGCAGCTCAGGACTAGCGAACAGCATTCAGTACTTC. Variable domain in full (rest from reference TRBV5-4 and TRBJ2-4): ETGVTQSPTHLIKTRGQQVTLRCSSQSGHNTVSWYQQALGQGPQFIFQYYREEENGRGNFPPRFSGLQFPNYSSELNVNALELDDSALYLCASSSGLANSIQYFGAGTRLSVL.

This clone was observed a single time. This sequence joins TRBV5-6 and TRBJ1-1, with a tentative D call TRBD1 (5 bases). Trimming removed 4 bases at V and 2 bases at J, with 12 bases between. This CDR3 comprises 14 residues. Looked up from germline, CDR1 is SGHDT and CDR2 is YYEEEE. The CDR3 sequence: CASSIDRRNTEAFF. Written as DNA, the CDR3 is TGTGCCAGCAGCATTGACAGAAGAAACACTGAAGCTTTCTTT. Drawing the rest from reference TRBV5-6 and TRBJ1-1, the complete variable domain is DAGVTQSPTHLIKTRGQQVTLRCSPKSGHDTVSWYQQALGQGPQFIFQYYEEEERQRGNFPDRFSGHQFPNYSSELNVNALLLGDSALYLCASSIDRRNTEAFFGQGTRLTVV.